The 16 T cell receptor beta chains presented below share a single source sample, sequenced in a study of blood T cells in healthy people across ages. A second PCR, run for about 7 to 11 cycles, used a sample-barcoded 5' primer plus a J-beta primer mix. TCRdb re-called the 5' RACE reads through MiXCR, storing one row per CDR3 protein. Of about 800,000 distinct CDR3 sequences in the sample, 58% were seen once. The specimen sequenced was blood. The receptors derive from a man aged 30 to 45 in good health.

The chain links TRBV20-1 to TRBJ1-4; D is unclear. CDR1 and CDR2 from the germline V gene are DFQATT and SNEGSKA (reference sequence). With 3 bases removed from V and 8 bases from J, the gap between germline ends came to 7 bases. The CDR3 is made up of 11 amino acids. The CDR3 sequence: CSASIGEKLFF. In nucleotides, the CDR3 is TGCAGTGCTAGCATTGGAGAAAAACTGTTTTTT.

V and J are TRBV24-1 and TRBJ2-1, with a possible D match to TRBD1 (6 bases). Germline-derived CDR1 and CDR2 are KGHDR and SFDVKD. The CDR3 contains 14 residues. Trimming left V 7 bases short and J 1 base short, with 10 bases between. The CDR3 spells CATSKQGSYNEQFF. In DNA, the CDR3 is TGTGCCACCAGCAAACAGGGTTCCTACAATGAGCAGTTCTTC.

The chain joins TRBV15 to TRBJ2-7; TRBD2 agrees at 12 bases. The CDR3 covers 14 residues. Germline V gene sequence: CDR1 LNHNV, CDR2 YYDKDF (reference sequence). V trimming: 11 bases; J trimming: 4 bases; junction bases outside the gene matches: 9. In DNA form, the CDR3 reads TGTGCCTCCTCGACTAGCGGGGGAAGGTACGAGCAGTACTTC. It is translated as CASSTSGGRYEQYF.

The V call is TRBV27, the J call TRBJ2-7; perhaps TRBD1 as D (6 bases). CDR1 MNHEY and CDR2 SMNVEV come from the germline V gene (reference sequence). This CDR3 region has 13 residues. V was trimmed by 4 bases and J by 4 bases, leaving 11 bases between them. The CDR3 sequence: CASSSTDRYEQYF. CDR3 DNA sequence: TGTGCCAGCAGTTCCACAGACAGGTACGAGCAGTACTTC.

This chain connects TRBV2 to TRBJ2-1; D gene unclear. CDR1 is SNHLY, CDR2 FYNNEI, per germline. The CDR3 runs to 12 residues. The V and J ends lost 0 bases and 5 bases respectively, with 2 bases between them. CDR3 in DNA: TGTGCCAGCAGTGAAGCGGACAATGAGCAGTTCTTC. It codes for CASSEADNEQFF.

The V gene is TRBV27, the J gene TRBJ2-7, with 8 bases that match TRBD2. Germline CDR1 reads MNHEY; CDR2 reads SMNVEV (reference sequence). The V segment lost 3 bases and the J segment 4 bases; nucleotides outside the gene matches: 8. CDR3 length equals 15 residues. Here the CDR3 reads CASSFMAGGGYEQYF. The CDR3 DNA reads TGTGCCAGCAGTTTCATGGCGGGAGGAGGATACGAGCAGTACTTC.

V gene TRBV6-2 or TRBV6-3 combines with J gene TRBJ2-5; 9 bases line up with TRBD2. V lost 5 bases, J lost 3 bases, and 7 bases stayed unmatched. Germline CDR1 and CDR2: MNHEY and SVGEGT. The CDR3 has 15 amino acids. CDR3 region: CASSDTGTSKETQYF. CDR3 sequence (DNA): TGTGCCAGCAGTGACACCGGGACTAGCAAAGAGACCCAGTACTTC.

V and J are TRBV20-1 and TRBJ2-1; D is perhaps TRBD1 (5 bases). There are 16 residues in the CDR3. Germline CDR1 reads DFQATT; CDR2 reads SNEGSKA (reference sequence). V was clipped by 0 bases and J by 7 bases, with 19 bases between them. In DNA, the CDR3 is TGCAGTGCTAGAGATGGGGCAGGTCTCAGGTTTAATGAGCAGTTCTTC. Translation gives CSARDGAGLRFNEQFF.

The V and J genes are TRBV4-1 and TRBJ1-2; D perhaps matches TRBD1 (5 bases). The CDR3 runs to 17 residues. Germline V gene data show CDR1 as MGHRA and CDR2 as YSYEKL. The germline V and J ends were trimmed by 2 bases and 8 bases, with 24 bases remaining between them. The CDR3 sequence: CASSQPLPGTTPSGYTF. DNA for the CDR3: TGCGCCAGCAGCCAACCTCTACCGGGGACGACTCCATCCGGCTACACCTTC.

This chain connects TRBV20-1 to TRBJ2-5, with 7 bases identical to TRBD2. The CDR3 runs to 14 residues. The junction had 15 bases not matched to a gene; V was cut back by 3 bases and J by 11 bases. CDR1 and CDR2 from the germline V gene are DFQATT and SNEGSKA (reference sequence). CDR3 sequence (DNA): TGCAGTGCTAGTCGGGGGGAGGGAGTCGGGGAGCAGTACTTC. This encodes CSASRGEGVGEQYF.

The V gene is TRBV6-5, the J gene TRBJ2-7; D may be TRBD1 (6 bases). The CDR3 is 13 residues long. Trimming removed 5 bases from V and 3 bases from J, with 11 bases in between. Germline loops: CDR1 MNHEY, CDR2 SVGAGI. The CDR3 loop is CASSEGVLYEQYF. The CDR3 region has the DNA TGTGCCAGCAGTGAGGGGGTTCTCTACGAGCAGTACTTC.

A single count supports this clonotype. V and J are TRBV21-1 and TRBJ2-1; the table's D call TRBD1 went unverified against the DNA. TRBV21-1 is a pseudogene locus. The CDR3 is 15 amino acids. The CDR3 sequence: CASSTWGQGFNEQFF. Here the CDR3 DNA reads TGTGCCAGCAGCACCTGGGGACAGGGGTTCAATGAGCAGTTCTTC.

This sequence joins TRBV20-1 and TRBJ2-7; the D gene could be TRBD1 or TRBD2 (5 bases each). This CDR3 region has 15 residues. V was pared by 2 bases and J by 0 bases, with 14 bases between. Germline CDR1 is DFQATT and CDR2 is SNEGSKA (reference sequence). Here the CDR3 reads CSARNGAESSYEQYF. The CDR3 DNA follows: TGCAGTGCTAGAAACGGGGCCGAGAGCTCCTACGAGCAGTACTTC.

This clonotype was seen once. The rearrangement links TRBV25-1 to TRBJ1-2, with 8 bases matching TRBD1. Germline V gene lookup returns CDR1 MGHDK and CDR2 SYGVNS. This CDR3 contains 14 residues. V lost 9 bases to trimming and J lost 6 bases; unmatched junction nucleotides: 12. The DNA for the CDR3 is TGTGCCAGTAGAATGGGCCAGGGGGCTAATGGCTACACCTTC. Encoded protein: CASRMGQGANGYTF.

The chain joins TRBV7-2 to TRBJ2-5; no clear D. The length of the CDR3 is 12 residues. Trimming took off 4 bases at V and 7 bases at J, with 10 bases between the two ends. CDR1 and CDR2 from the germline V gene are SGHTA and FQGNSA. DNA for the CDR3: TGTGCCAGCAGCTCATATATGACGACCCAGTACTTC. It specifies CASSSYMTTQYF.

Here the CDR3 reads CASSDRLAGGVRFF. In DNA form, the CDR3 reads TGCGCCAGCAGCGACCGACTAGCGGGAGGTGTTCGGTTCTTC. V and J are TRBV4-3 and TRBJ2-1; 13 positions match TRBD2. The CDR3 has 14 residues. In germline, CDR1 is LGHNA, CDR2 YSLEER. V dropped 5 bases and J dropped 15; count of bases not matched to a gene: 10.